One and the same sample provided the 19 T cell receptor beta chains below, sequenced in a study of T cells in Graves' hyperthyroidism and ophthalmopathy. Template material for amplifying TCR beta CDR3 regions consisted of RNA transcripts. First-round RT-PCR targeting the TCR CDR3 was performed with the HTBI primer set. TCRdb re-derived calls from the multiplex PCR reads in MiXCR, one entry per CDR3 protein. Of 560,000 or so distinct CDR3 sequences in the sample, roughly 21% were seen once. Sequencing used blood. The origin of the receptors is a man aged 35 to 55 with Graves' ophthalmopathy.

The chain joins TRBV4-1 to TRBJ2-6; D remains ambiguous. Germline V CDR1 and CDR2: MGHRA, YSYEKL. V was clipped by 1 base and J by 1 base, with 8 bases between them. The CDR3 sequence is 16 residues long. This chain's CDR3 is CASSQVARSGANVLTF. CDR3 nucleotide sequence: TGCGCCAGCAGCCAAGTTGCGAGGTCTGGGGCCAACGTCCTGACTTTC.

This clonotype showed up just a few times. The chain couples TRBV7-9 to TRBJ1-6; TRBD1 matches at 7 bases. CDR1 is SEHNR, CDR2 FQNEAQ, per germline (reference sequence). This CDR3 spans 14 amino acids. Germline trimming cut 3 bases from V and 10 bases from J; bases unmatched to any gene: 6. The CDR3 spells CASSFTGVGSPLHF. In nucleotides, the CDR3 is TGTGCCAGCAGCTTTACAGGGGTAGGATCACCCCTCCACTTT.

This chain connects TRBV2 to TRBJ1-1; D possibly corresponds to TRBD1 (5 bases). The CDR3 loop spans 12 amino acids. Per the germline V gene, CDR1 is SNHLY and CDR2 is FYNNEI. Between the trimmed V and J ends, which lost 8 bases and 4 bases, there was a span of 11 bases. CDR3 residues: CASGIGATEAFF. CDR3 in DNA: TGTGCCAGCGGTATCGGGGCCACTGAAGCTTTCTTT.

The table lists this clonotype with many counts. The CDR3 DNA follows: TGCAGTGCGGCCGGGGACAGTTACACAGATACGCAGTATTTT. The encoded protein is CSAAGDSYTDTQYF. This chain joins TRBV20-1 and TRBJ2-3; 7 bases line up with TRBD1. The V gene's germline CDR1 is DFQATT and CDR2 SNEGSKA (reference sequence). The CDR3 is made up of 14 amino acids. After removal of 6 bases from V and 2 bases from J, the junction contained 8 bases not matched to a gene.

V gene TRBV5-1 combines with J gene TRBJ2-1; the D gene is possibly TRBD2 (6 bases). Germline V CDR1 and CDR2: SGHRS, YFSETQ. The CDR3 is 16 amino acids. The ends were cut back, 0 bases at V and 10 bases at J, with 20 bases in the middle. This CDR3 is CASSLAGERLVGEQFF. In DNA form, the CDR3 reads TGCGCCAGCAGCTTGGCAGGAGAGAGACTAGTCGGCGAGCAGTTCTTC.

The J gene is TRBJ2-1, the V gene TRBV7-2; D remains ambiguous. V lost 2 bases and J 4 bases, leaving 6 bases between the germline ends. Germline values: CDR1 SGHTA, CDR2 FQGNSA. The CDR3 has 13 residues. The chain's CDR3 is CASSLRAYNEQFF. The CDR3 DNA is TGTGCCAGCAGCTTACGAGCGTACAATGAGCAGTTCTTC.

This clonotype was found many times. The CDR3 protein is CSATGAPAKEDEQFF. CDR3 nucleotide sequence: TGCAGTGCTACTGGGGCCCCGGCGAAGGAGGATGAGCAGTTCTTC. The V call is TRBV20-1, the J call TRBJ2-1, with D possibly being TRBD1 or TRBD2 (5 bases each). The germline V and J ends were trimmed by 4 bases and 8 bases, with 21 bases remaining between them. CDR3 length: 15 amino acids. Germline V gene data show CDR1 as DFQATT and CDR2 as SNEGSKA (reference sequence).

This clonotype was seen only a few times. The rearrangement joins TRBV6-1 to TRBJ1-5, with D possibly TRBD1 on 6 matching bases. The V gene lost 8 bases and the J gene lost 4 bases, with 15 bases spanning the gap. Per the germline V gene, CDR1 is MNHNS and CDR2 is SASEGT. The CDR3 is made up of 14 amino acids. In DNA, the CDR3 is TGTGCCAGCGGAGGGGGGGGCGGGAATCAGCCCCAGCATTTT. The encoded protein is CASGGGGGNQPQHF.

A few counts support this clonotype. The CDR3 loop reads CAIQGGDTGELFF. The CDR3 DNA is TGTGCCATCCAGGGTGGGGACACCGGGGAGCTGTTTTTT. This rearrangement joins TRBV10-3 to TRBJ2-2, with D maybe TRBD1 (5 bases). Germline V gene data show CDR1 as ENHRY and CDR2 as SYGVKD. Deletions cut 8 bases from V and 3 bases from J, with 10 bases between. CDR3 length: 13 amino acids.

The chain combines TRBV5-6 with TRBJ1-1; D perhaps matches TRBD1 (5 bases). The length of the CDR3 is 15 residues. In germline, CDR1 is SGHDT, CDR2 YYEEEE. V was shortened by 0 bases and J by 2 bases, with 11 bases between the two germline ends. As DNA, the CDR3 is TGTGCCAGCAGCTTGGCCGGGGGACCTAACACTGAAGCTTTCTTT. Translation gives CASSLAGGPNTEAFF.

The chain couples TRBV29-1 to TRBJ2-3; D is perhaps TRBD1 (7 bases). From germline, CDR1 is SQVTM and CDR2 ANQGSEA. Trimming took off 6 bases at V and 4 bases at J, with 14 bases between the two ends. The CDR3 has 13 residues. CDR3 DNA: TGCAGCGTCCCACCCAGGGGGGCAGATACGCAGTATTTT. Protein product: CSVPPRGADTQYF.

This clonotype turned up a few times. The chain is built from TRBV12-3 or TRBV12-4 and TRBJ1-2; D may be TRBD1 (5 bases). CDR3 length: 12 amino acids. The V end was cut by 3 bases, the J end by 7 bases, with 9 bases between. CDR3 amino acids: CASSFGTFGYTF. The CDR3 bases are TGTGCCAGCAGTTTCGGGACTTTTGGCTACACCTTC.

This clonotype came up many times. This chain joins TRBV12-3 or TRBV12-4 and TRBJ2-7, with TRBD2 matching over 12 bases. With 6 bases clipped from V and 3 bases from J, the junction kept 3 bases outside the gene matches. The length of the CDR3 is 14 residues. CDR3 in DNA: TGTGCCAGCAGGACTAGCGGGGGAATCTACGAGCAGTACTTC. Translated, it gives CASRTSGGIYEQYF.

The chain is built from TRBV14 and TRBJ1-1, with D unresolved. Trimming shortened V by 4 bases and J by 5 bases, and 11 bases separated the two germline ends. CDR1 SGHDN and CDR2 FVKESK come from the germline V gene. The CDR3 consists of 13 residues. CDR3 region: CASSLTALTEAFF. CDR3 nucleotides: TGTGCCAGCAGCCTTACAGCATTAACTGAAGCTTTCTTT. Variable domain in full (rest from reference TRBV14 and TRBJ1-1): EAGVTQFPSHSVIEKGQTVTLRCDPISGHDNLYWYRRVMGKEIKFLLHFVKESKQDESGMPNNRFLAERTGGTYSTLKVQPAELEDSGVYFCASSLTALTEAFFGQGTRLTVV.

A single count supports this clonotype. The V gene is TRBV20-1, the J gene TRBJ2-1, with D hard to call. The germline V and J ends were trimmed by 3 bases and 10 bases, with 10 bases remaining between them. Germline V lookup: CDR1 DFQATT, CDR2 SNEGSKA (reference sequence). The CDR3 covers 11 residues. CDR3 sequence: CSASHSNEQFF. For the CDR3, the DNA is TGCAGTGCTAGTCACTCCAACGAGCAGTTCTTC.

The genes are TRBV20-1 and TRBJ2-3; 8 bases fit TRBD2. V dropped 3 bases and J dropped 2; count of bases not matched to a gene: 7. This CDR3 comprises 15 residues. The germline gives CDR1 DFQATT, CDR2 SNEGSKA (reference sequence). The CDR3 is CSASRLAGNTDTQYF. DNA for the CDR3: TGCAGTGCTAGTCGATTAGCGGGAAACACAGATACGCAGTATTTT.

The J gene is TRBJ2-1, the V gene TRBV7-9; the D is unclear. The germline gives CDR1 SEHNR, CDR2 FQNEAQ (reference sequence). CDR3 length: 12 residues. V shed 4 bases and J shed 6 bases, with 7 bases lying between them. The CDR3 is CASSSGFNEQFF. CDR3 nucleotide sequence: TGTGCCAGCAGCTCTGGGTTCAATGAGCAGTTCTTC.

The table lists this clonotype with a few counts. The rearrangement links TRBV6-4 to TRBJ2-3; D is uncertain. The CDR3 runs 13 residues. V lost 4 bases to trimming and J lost 4 bases, with 9 bases between them. Germline loops: CDR1 MRHNA, CDR2 SNTAGT. In DNA, the CDR3 is TGTGCCAGCAGTGTGGGCTCCGCAGATACGCAGTATTTT. This sequence encodes CASSVGSADTQYF.

The table lists this clonotype with a few counts. This chain uses TRBV10-3 with TRBJ2-2, with 8 bases identical to TRBD2. The V segment lost 11 bases and the J segment 4 bases; nucleotides outside the gene matches: 18. The CDR3 runs 17 residues. Germline-derived CDR1 and CDR2 are ENHRY and SYGVKD. As DNA, the CDR3 is TGTGCCGCCAAGGAGGGCCCAGCGGGAGTGAGCACCGGGGAGCTGTTTTTT. It translates to CAAKEGPAGVSTGELFF.